The 26 T cell receptor beta chains below all came from one sample that was sequenced in a study of blood T cell repertoires in COVID-19. Produced via immunoSEQ multiplex PCR; TCRdb's table is partial and in-frame only. Here the sample spans 200,000 or so clones, around four fifths being singletons. Sequences were obtained from peripheral blood. Receptor source: a human donor with acute or convalescent COVID-19. The donor label of this sample is uncertain.

The chain carries TRBV4-2 and TRBJ2-3; TRBD2 matches at 15 bases. The CDR3 is 16 amino acids. Germline-derived CDR1 and CDR2 are LGHNA and YNFKEQ. The ends lost 4 bases at V and 2 bases at J; junction bases unmatched: 1. CDR3 coding DNA: TGTGCCAGCAGCCGGACTAGCGGGGGGGACACAGATACGCAGTATTTT. This translates into CASSRTSGGDTDTQYF.

This chain uses TRBV12-3 or TRBV12-4 with TRBJ1-1; no clear D. Trimming removed 1 base from V and 11 bases from J, with 11 bases in between. This CDR3 has 12 residues. CDR3 loop: CASSLGAGWAFF. The CDR3, as DNA: TGTGCCAGCAGTTTAGGAGCAGGTTGGGCTTTCTTT.

In DNA, the CDR3 is TGTGCCAGCAGCCAAACAGCTCGCGCCACTGAAGCTTTCTTT. It yields the protein CASSQTARATEAFF. The V and J genes are TRBV27 and TRBJ1-1; D is unclear. Germline values: CDR1 MNHEY, CDR2 SMNVEV (reference sequence). The CDR3 runs 14 residues. V lost 6 bases and J 4 bases, leaving 15 bases between the germline ends.

CDR3 DNA: TGTGCCAGCAGCTTAGGGCGACAGGGTATCGGTGAAGCTTTCTTT. This codes for CASSLGRQGIGEAFF. V usage is TRBV7-9 and J usage is TRBJ1-1, with 7 bases lining up with TRBD1. After removal of 1 base from V and 7 bases from J, the junction contained 9 bases not matched to a gene. CDR3 length equals 15 residues. Germline lookup yields CDR1 SEHNR and CDR2 FQNEAQ (reference sequence).

This chain links TRBV6-5 with TRBJ1-1; tentative D call: TRBD1 (5 bases). Trimming removed 2 bases from V and 3 bases from J, with 10 bases in between. The CDR3 has 14 amino acids. CDR1 and CDR2 (germline): MNHEY, SVGAGI. The CDR3 loop is CASSYGGGDTEAFF. DNA of the CDR3: TGTGCCAGCAGTTACGGGGGGGGAGACACTGAAGCTTTCTTT.

The genes are TRBV5-1 and TRBJ1-3; D is possibly TRBD1 (6 bases). The V gene lost 4 bases and the J gene lost 2 bases, with 10 bases spanning the gap. In germline, CDR1 is SGHRS, CDR2 YFSETQ. The CDR3 consists of 14 residues. The CDR3 is CASSGGQPGNTIYF. CDR3 bases: TGCGCCAGCAGCGGCGGACAGCCTGGAAACACCATATATTTT.

J is TRBJ2-1 and V is TRBV7-2; D may be TRBD2 (6 bases). The length of the CDR3 is 14 residues. Trimming left V 5 bases short and J 7 bases short, with 15 bases between. CDR1 is SGHTA, CDR2 FQGNSA, per germline. The CDR3 DNA reads TGTGCCAGCAGCCCCTCGACTAGACGGAATGAGCAGTTCTTC. Translating it yields CASSPSTRRNEQFF.

This clone was counted a single time. This rearrangement joins TRBV6-5 to TRBJ1-1, with 7 positions matching TRBD1. The junction had 5 bases not matched to a gene; V was cut back by 6 bases and J by 1 base. This CDR3 comprises 14 residues. Germline CDR1 MNHEY, CDR2 SVGAGI. The CDR3: CASSWTGRNTEAFF. The CDR3, as DNA: TGTGCCAGCAGCTGGACAGGACGGAACACTGAAGCTTTCTTT.

The chain carries TRBV5-8 and TRBJ2-5; no reliable D call. This CDR3 has 15 residues. Trimming removed 0 bases from V and 2 bases from J, with 11 bases in between. Germline V gene data show CDR1 as SGHTS and CDR2 as YDEGEE. This CDR3 reads CASSLGGIRQETQYF. For the CDR3, the DNA is TGTGCCAGCAGCTTGGGTGGCATCAGACAAGAGACCCAGTACTTC.

This clone appeared a single time. This sequence joins TRBV4-2 and TRBJ2-7; D is undetermined. Between the trimmed V and J ends, which lost 0 bases and 0 bases, there was a span of 9 bases. This CDR3 contains 15 residues. Germline-derived CDR1 and CDR2 are LGHNA and YNFKEQ. The CDR3 coding sequence is TGTGCCAGCAGCCAAGATTCGTTTAGCTCCTACGAGCAGTACTTC. Amino acids: CASSQDSFSSYEQYF.

The chain recombines TRBV10-3 with TRBJ2-5, with D tentatively TRBD1 (5 bases). The CDR3 covers 13 residues. V was trimmed by 11 bases and J by 7 bases, leaving 20 bases between them. Germline V CDR1 and CDR2: ENHRY, SYGVKD. The CDR3 loop reads CAVDSDGNRTQYF. The CDR3 DNA follows: TGTGCCGTCGACAGCGATGGGAATAGGACCCAGTACTTC.

The V and J genes are TRBV6-5 and TRBJ2-7; the D gene is possibly TRBD2 (5 bases). From germline, CDR1 is MNHEY and CDR2 SVGAGI. Trimming removed 0 bases at V and 6 bases at J, with 12 bases between. The CDR3 consists of 14 residues. In nucleotides, the CDR3 is TGTGCCAGCAGTTACTCGAGGTCCGGGGTCGAGCAGTACTTC. Its translation is CASSYSRSGVEQYF.

The gene calls are TRBV19 and TRBJ2-3; 7 nucleotides agree with TRBD1. Germline loops: CDR1 LNHDA, CDR2 SQIVND (reference sequence). The V gene end was trimmed by 4 bases and the J gene end by 4 bases; junction bases not matched to a gene: 8. The CDR3 is 15 residues long. The CDR3 DNA reads as TGTGCCAGTAGTAAGGAGACAGGGTGGCCAGATACGCAGTATTTT. This translates into CASSKETGWPDTQYF. Drawing the rest from reference TRBV19 and TRBJ2-3, the complete variable domain is DGGITQSPKYLFRKEGQNVTLSCEQNLNHDAMYWYRQDPGQGLRLIYYSQIVNDFQKGDIAEGYSVSREKKESFPLTVTSAQKNPTAFYLCASSKETGWPDTQYFGPGTRLTVL.

This clone was seen more than once but under ten times. V and J are TRBV7-9 and TRBJ2-7; 13 bases align to TRBD2. The trim removed 5 bases at V and 2 bases at J, leaving 3 bases unmatched. Germline CDR1 is SEHNR and CDR2 is FQNEAQ (reference sequence). The CDR3 loop spans 15 amino acids. The CDR3 coding sequence is TGTGCCAGCAGCCTGACTAGCGGGGGGCCCTACGAGCAGTACTTC. It encodes CASSLTSGGPYEQYF.

V and J are TRBV24-1 and TRBJ2-2, with 11 bases matching TRBD1. In germline, CDR1 is KGHDR, CDR2 SFDVKD. The CDR3 contains 16 residues. V lost 2 bases, J lost 8 bases, and 6 bases stayed unmatched. CDR3 in DNA: TGTGCCACCAGTGATTCCGGGACAGGGGGACGGGGGGAGCTGTTTTTT. Translation gives CATSDSGTGGRGELFF.

This chain joins TRBV6-5 and TRBJ2-3; 8 bases are a match to TRBD1. The CDR3 has 15 residues. The ends lost 8 bases at V and 1 base at J; junction bases unmatched: 8. Germline V gives CDR1 MNHEY, CDR2 SVGAGI. The CDR3 DNA reads TGTGCCAGCCTACTAACAGGGGGAGGCACAGATACGCAGTATTTT. Translating gives CASLLTGGGTDTQYF.

V gene TRBV29-1 combines with J gene TRBJ2-5; 9 bases align to TRBD2. The J segment lost 0 bases and the V segment lost 2 bases, leaving 4 bases of the junction unmatched. The germline V gene encodes CDR1 SQVTM and CDR2 ANQGSEA. There are 15 residues in the CDR3. This CDR3 is CSVELLAGDQETQYF. Written as DNA, the CDR3 is TGCAGCGTTGAATTATTAGCGGGAGACCAAGAGACCCAGTACTTC.

This chain uses TRBV2 with TRBJ1-5; D gene unclear. This CDR3 spans 12 amino acids. The V gene lost 5 bases and the J gene lost 11 bases, with 13 bases spanning the gap. Germline values: CDR1 SNHLY, CDR2 FYNNEI. Here the CDR3 reads CASSPGSSTQHF. The CDR3 region has the DNA TGTGCCAGCAGTCCCGGGTCCAGTACCCAGCATTTT. The complete variable domain, with remaining parts taken from reference TRBV2 and TRBJ1-5, reads EPEVTQTPSHQVTQMGQEVILRCVPISNHLYFYWYRQILGQKVEFLVSFYNNEISEKSEIFDDQFSVERPDGSNFTLKIRSTKLEDSAMYFCASSPGSSTQHFGDGTRLSIL.

The J gene is TRBJ1-1, the V gene TRBV7-2; 7 bases line up with TRBD1. CDR3 length: 14 amino acids. CDR1 is SGHTA, CDR2 FQGNSA, per germline. V shed 6 bases, J shed 6 bases, and the junction held 10 bases outside the gene matches. CDR3 coding DNA: TGTGCCAGCAGTGTCATAGTCGGACAGGCTGAAGCTTTCTTT. Translating gives CASSVIVGQAEAFF.

The V and J genes are TRBV7-2 and TRBJ2-1; TRBD2 matches at 7 bases. Looked up from germline, CDR1 is SGHTA and CDR2 is FQGNSA. There are 15 residues in the CDR3. V was pared by 5 bases and J by 2 bases, with 6 bases of the junction left unmatched. The CDR3 protein is CASSVLAPAYNEQFF. The CDR3 DNA sequence: TGTGCCAGCAGCGTACTAGCGCCCGCCTACAATGAGCAGTTCTTC.

A note on this clone: One junction end does not reproduce the germline sequence, and a read error may be involved. The chain joins TRBV5-4 to TRBJ2-4, with 16 bases that match TRBD2. The germline gives CDR1 SGHNT, CDR2 YYREEE (reference sequence). The CDR3 covers 17 residues. In DNA form, the CDR3 reads TGTGTCAGCAGCTGGGGGGGACTAGCGGGAGGGCCTAGCATTCAGTACTTC. It is translated as CVSSWGGLAGGPSIQYF.

The sample holds one count of this clone. The rearrangement joins TRBV27 to TRBJ2-7; 11 bases are shared with TRBD2. With V trimmed by 6 bases and J by 2 bases, 9 bases remained unmatched. CDR1 and CDR2 from the germline V gene are MNHEY and SMNVEV (reference sequence). The length of the CDR3 is 16 residues. CDR3 protein: CASRRKGLADPYEQYF. In nucleotides, the CDR3 is TGTGCCAGCAGACGAAAGGGACTAGCGGATCCCTACGAGCAGTACTTC.

The rearrangement links TRBV19 to TRBJ2-4; 8 nucleotides match TRBD2. Germline V gene data show CDR1 as LNHDA and CDR2 as SQIVND (reference sequence). The CDR3 covers 15 residues. With 9 bases clipped from V and 8 bases from J, the junction kept 15 bases outside the gene matches. CDR3 amino acids: CASGGVREGRDIQYF. The CDR3 region has the DNA TGTGCCAGCGGGGGGGTAAGAGAGGGTAGGGACATTCAGTACTTC.

The rearrangement uses TRBV7-9 and TRBJ2-7; no firm D call. V lost 5 bases, J lost 6 bases, and 17 bases lay in between. Per germline, CDR1 SEHNR and CDR2 FQNEAQ (reference sequence). The CDR3 runs to 14 residues. The CDR3 loop reads CASSPPNRVSEQYF. DNA of the CDR3: TGTGCCAGCAGCCCACCCAACCGGGTCAGCGAGCAGTACTTC.

The chain carries TRBV6-1 and TRBJ2-5; 7 bases line up with TRBD2. Germline CDR1 is MNHNS and CDR2 is SASEGT. Trimming cost V 0 bases and J 4 bases; bases outside gene matches: 8. CDR3 length: 16 residues. CDR3 loop: CASSEAGGRARETQYF. The CDR3 bases are TGTGCCAGCAGTGAAGCGGGAGGGCGGGCTCGAGAGACCCAGTACTTC.

V usage is TRBV4-3 and J usage is TRBJ2-3, with 13 bases that match TRBD2. The J segment lost 5 bases and the V segment lost 0 bases, leaving 11 bases of the junction unmatched. The CDR3 runs 19 residues. Germline-derived CDR1 and CDR2 are LGHNA and YSLEER. This CDR3 is CASSQDLTSGRAGVDTQYF. DNA for the CDR3: TGCGCCAGCAGCCAAGATCTAACTAGCGGGAGGGCCGGGGTAGATACGCAGTATTTT.